This T cell receptor beta chain was recorded in a study of regulatory T cells in long-lasting Graves disease. Through Arm-PCR of CDR3 regions and iRepertoire HTBI primers, TCR beta libraries were built. TCRdb recomputed calls from the multiplex PCR reads with MiXCR, one row per CDR3 protein. This table has a few hundred thousand distinct CDR3 sequences, 10% to 15% appearing once. The sample holds many counts of this clonotype. Time point reported: newly diagnosed GD, antithyroid drugs for less than 3 months. The TCR library was prepared using RNA isolated from PBMCs. With 7 bases clipped from V and 7 bases from J, the junction kept 16 bases outside the gene matches. The CDR3 is made up of 15 amino acids. The germline V gene has CDR1 SGHTA and CDR2 FQGNSA. The same data also contributed to another study, on T cells in Graves' hyperthyroidism and ophthalmopathy.

Sequences were derived from peripheral blood mononuclear cells (PBMCs), sampled at new diagnosis, from a patient treated with antithyroid drugs. V gene TRBV7-2 combines with J gene TRBJ2-7; 7 bases are shared with TRBD2. This sequence was found in a woman younger than 35 with Graves disease. CDR3 sequence: CASTKGLADFWEQYF. The DNA for the CDR3 is TGTGCCAGCACCAAGGGGCTAGCGGACTTCTGGGAGCAGTACTTC.